Below, 23 T cell receptor beta chains from the same sample are listed, as sequenced in a study of PD-1 blockade in classical Hodgkin lymphoma. Noted time point: newly diagnosed, previously untreated cHL patient sample. TCRdb's copy holds only in-frame clones and misses some; the assay was immunoSEQ multiplex PCR. The sample records about 25,000 clones, 94% being singletons. The sequenced material came from peripheral blood mononuclear cells (PBMCs). These receptors originate from a human donor with classical Hodgkin lymphoma.

The chain is built from TRBV5-6 and TRBJ1-1; D is perhaps TRBD1 (6 bases). In germline, CDR1 is SGHDT, CDR2 YYEEEE. The length of the CDR3 is 14 residues. Trimming took off 4 bases at V and 0 bases at J, with 10 bases between the two ends. CDR3 loop: CASSPGHLNTEAFF. The CDR3 nucleotides are TGTGCCAGCAGCCCGGGACACCTGAACACTGAAGCTTTCTTT. Variable domain in full (rest from reference TRBV5-6 and TRBJ1-1): DAGVTQSPTHLIKTRGQQVTLRCSPKSGHDTVSWYQQALGQGPQFIFQYYEEEERQRGNFPDRFSGHQFPNYSSELNVNALLLGDSALYLCASSPGHLNTEAFFGQGTRLTVV.

The V gene is TRBV10-2, the J gene TRBJ2-3; 10 nucleotides match TRBD2. V lost 0 bases, J lost 4 bases, and 10 bases stayed unmatched. The CDR3 spans 18 residues. Per the germline V gene, CDR1 is WSHSY and CDR2 is SAAADI. The DNA for the CDR3 is TGCGCCAGCAGTGAGTCACCGGGACTAGCGACGAACGCAGATACGCAGTATTTT. It is translated as CASSESPGLATNADTQYF.

The chain employs TRBV2 and TRBJ2-7, with D maybe TRBD1 (6 bases). CDR1 is SNHLY and CDR2 is FYNNEI in the germline V gene. V gave up 5 bases and J gave up 3 bases, with 11 bases separating them. This CDR3 has 13 residues. CDR3 sequence (DNA): TGTGCCAGCAGTCGGACAGAAGGCTACGAGCAGTACTTC. Translated: CASSRTEGYEQYF.

The chain has TRBV27 and TRBJ2-3; maybe TRBD1 (6 bases). This CDR3 spans 14 amino acids. Looked up from germline, CDR1 is MNHEY and CDR2 is SMNVEV (reference sequence). V was shortened by 6 bases and J by 6 bases, with 16 bases between the two germline ends. The CDR3: CASRLDRLADTQYF. The DNA for the CDR3 is TGTGCCAGCAGGCTTGACAGGTTGGCCGATACGCAGTATTTT.

This clone was seen once. CDR3 in DNA: TGTGCCAGCAGCTACAGGGGGGATGGAACTGAAGCTTTCTTT. Translation gives CASSYRGDGTEAFF. The rearrangement joins TRBV7-9 to TRBJ1-1, with 8 bases fitting TRBD1. J was trimmed by 5 bases and V by 4 bases; bases with no gene match: 6. This CDR3 spans 14 amino acids. CDR1 is SEHNR, CDR2 FQNEAQ, per germline (reference sequence).

The chain employs TRBV19 and TRBJ1-4, with no clear D. Germline V lookup: CDR1 LNHDA, CDR2 SQIVND (reference sequence). CDR3 length equals 13 residues. V lost 3 bases and J 3 bases, leaving 5 bases between the germline ends. This CDR3 is CASSIRANEKLFF. The CDR3 DNA is TGTGCCAGTAGTATTAGGGCTAATGAAAAACTGTTTTTT. Full variable domain (missing parts from reference TRBV19 and TRBJ1-4): DGGITQSPKYLFRKEGQNVTLSCEQNLNHDAMYWYRQDPGQGLRLIYYSQIVNDFQKGDIAEGYSVSREKKESFPLTVTSAQKNPTAFYLCASSIRANEKLFFGSGTQLSVL.

This chain joins TRBV19 and TRBJ1-1, with 9 positions matching TRBD1. The V gene's germline CDR1 is LNHDA and CDR2 SQIVND (reference sequence). V shed 7 bases, J shed 6 bases, and the junction held 9 bases outside the gene matches. The CDR3 extends over 14 amino acids. The CDR3 DNA follows: TGTGCCAGTACCACAGGGGGCGGGGTAGCTGAAGCTTTCTTT. It specifies CASTTGGGVAEAFF.

V gene TRBV9 combines with J gene TRBJ2-5; 10 nucleotides agree with TRBD2. Germline loops: CDR1 SGDLS, CDR2 YYNGEE. With V trimmed by 0 bases and J by 1 base, 6 bases remained unmatched. The length of the CDR3 is 17 residues. The CDR3: CASSVANSGGTQETQYF. The CDR3 coding sequence is TGTGCCAGCAGCGTAGCGAATAGCGGGGGGACCCAAGAGACCCAGTACTTC.

The chain recombines TRBV5-6 with TRBJ2-1; possible D gene TRBD1, 6 bases. The germline CDR1 and CDR2 sequences are SGHDT and YYEEEE. Trimming stripped 5 bases from V and 3 bases from J, with 15 bases between. There are 15 residues in the CDR3. The CDR3 nucleotides are TGTGCCAGCAGAACTGACAGGTCTGGCTACAATGAGCAGTTCTTC. Amino acid sequence: CASRTDRSGYNEQFF. The full variable domain, completed using reference TRBV5-6 and TRBJ2-1, is DAGVTQSPTHLIKTRGQQVTLRCSPKSGHDTVSWYQQALGQGPQFIFQYYEEEERQRGNFPDRFSGHQFPNYSSELNVNALLLGDSALYLCASRTDRSGYNEQFFGPGTRLTVL.

This chain uses TRBV10-3 with TRBJ1-5; D call uncertain. This CDR3 has 14 amino acids. V lost 8 bases to trimming and J lost 2 bases, with 13 bases between them. The V gene's germline CDR1 is ENHRY and CDR2 SYGVKD. CDR3 amino acids: CAICPGDGNQPQHF. The CDR3 DNA reads as TGTGCCATCTGCCCAGGAGATGGCAATCAGCCCCAGCATTTT.

This rearrangement joins TRBV7-2 to TRBJ1-5; D might be TRBD1 (6 bases). V dropped 2 bases and J dropped 2 bases, with 13 bases sitting between them. Germline assignment: CDR1 SGHTA and CDR2 FQGNSA. This CDR3 spans 16 amino acids. The CDR3 sequence is CASSLQQGGRNQPQHF. The CDR3 DNA follows: TGTGCCAGCAGCTTACAACAGGGAGGTCGCAATCAGCCCCAGCATTTT.

This clone was detected only once. The chain employs TRBV28 and TRBJ2-1; weak D call: TRBD1 (6 bases). V lost 3 bases and J lost 2, with 11 bases in between. The CDR3 totals 15 residues. CDR1 and CDR2 from the germline V gene are MDHEN and SYDVKM. CDR3 residues: CASSLIQGPYNEQFF. Here the CDR3 DNA reads TGTGCCAGCAGTTTGATACAGGGCCCCTACAATGAGCAGTTCTTC.

In this sample, this clone turned up once. The gene calls are TRBV7-6 and TRBJ2-7; D is undetermined. Germline V gene sequence: CDR1 SGHVS, CDR2 FNYEAQ. This CDR3 has 14 amino acids. V lost 0 bases, J lost 2 bases, and 8 bases lay in between. The CDR3: CASSLAVAAYEQYF. In DNA form, the CDR3 reads TGTGCCAGCAGCTTAGCGGTGGCCGCCTACGAGCAGTACTTC.

This clone was seen once. The chain couples TRBV18 to TRBJ1-1, with 11 bases fitting TRBD1. This CDR3 contains 15 residues. After removal of 3 bases from V and 4 bases from J, the junction contained 4 bases not matched to a gene. Germline V gene sequence: CDR1 KGHSH, CDR2 LQKENI. The CDR3 region is CASSPVGTGGTEAFF. The CDR3 DNA reads as TGTGCCAGCTCACCCGTGGGGACAGGGGGCACTGAAGCTTTCTTT.

The J gene is TRBJ1-4, the V gene TRBV6-5, with a weak D call TRBD1 (6 bases). Trimming removed 4 bases at V and 8 bases at J, with 14 bases between. Germline V gene sequence: CDR1 MNHEY, CDR2 SVGAGI. The CDR3 is 14 residues long. CDR3 nucleotide sequence: TGTGCCAGCAGTTTTACAGGGTCGAACGAAAAACTGTTTTTT. This encodes CASSFTGSNEKLFF.

This chain links TRBV6-6 with TRBJ2-7; TRBD1 matches at 10 bases. This CDR3 is 14 amino acids long. V was pared by 10 bases and J by 1 base, with 7 bases of the junction left unmatched. Germline loops: CDR1 MNHNY, CDR2 SVGAGI (reference sequence). The CDR3 protein is CATRTGQGSYEQYF. The DNA of the CDR3 is TGTGCCACCCGAACGGGACAGGGGTCCTACGAGCAGTACTTC.

The chain combines TRBV15 with TRBJ2-4; possible D gene TRBD2, 6 bases. The germline gives CDR1 LNHNV, CDR2 YYDKDF (reference sequence). V lost 0 bases to trimming and J lost 0 bases, with 12 bases between them. The CDR3 is 17 residues long. CDR3 DNA sequence: TGTGCCACCAGCAGAGATCCGGGAGTTCTAGCCAAAAACATTCAGTACTTC. As protein: CATSRDPGVLAKNIQYF.

This chain uses TRBV4-1 with TRBJ1-1; maybe TRBD1 (5 bases). Germline V gene lookup returns CDR1 MGHRA and CDR2 YSYEKL. The CDR3 is 14 residues long. The germline V and J ends were trimmed by 5 bases and 1 base, with 11 bases remaining between them. The CDR3 loop is CASSNRQKNTEAFF. In nucleotides, the CDR3 is TGCGCCAGCAGCAACAGACAGAAGAACACTGAAGCTTTCTTT.

The V call is TRBV14, the J call TRBJ1-3; 9 nucleotides line up with TRBD1. Germline V CDR1 and CDR2: SGHDN, FVKESK. The CDR3 is 14 amino acids. The V segment lost 10 bases and the J segment 2 bases; nucleotides outside the gene matches: 6. CDR3 coding DNA: TGTGCCACCCGGACAGGGGTCCCTGGAAACACCATATATTTT. Translating it yields CATRTGVPGNTIYF.

The chain uses TRBV7-9 and TRBJ1-5; possible D gene TRBD1, 6 bases. Deletions cut 3 bases from V and 2 bases from J, with 14 bases between. The CDR3 contains 16 residues. CDR1 SEHNR and CDR2 FQNEAQ come from the germline V gene (reference sequence). The CDR3 region is CASSFAGGGGNQPQHF. CDR3 coding DNA: TGTGCCAGCAGCTTCGCCGGGGGCGGGGGCAATCAGCCCCAGCATTTT.

The rearrangement uses TRBV19 and TRBJ1-1; 7 bases map to TRBD1. Trimming removed 6 bases from V and 2 bases from J; junction bases left unmatched: 6. This CDR3 spans 14 amino acids. From germline, CDR1 is LNHDA and CDR2 SQIVND (reference sequence). CDR3 nucleotides: TGTGCCAGTAGGACCGGGACAGCAAACACTGAAGCTTTCTTT. Protein: CASRTGTANTEAFF. Complete variable domain (other parts from reference TRBV19 and TRBJ1-1): DGGITQSPKYLFRKEGQNVTLSCEQNLNHDAMYWYRQDPGQGLRLIYYSQIVNDFQKGDIAEGYSVSREKKESFPLTVTSAQKNPTAFYLCASRTGTANTEAFFGQGTRLTVV.

The rearrangement joins TRBV5-1 to TRBJ2-7; D gene ambiguous. CDR1 and CDR2 (germline): SGHRS, YFSETQ. V lost 1 base and J lost 5, with 13 bases in between. The CDR3 spans 14 residues. The CDR3 sequence: CASSLQLTGDEQYF. CDR3 in DNA: TGCGCCAGCAGCTTGCAGCTTACCGGTGACGAGCAGTACTTC. Looking up the rest from reference TRBV5-1 and TRBJ2-7 gives the full variable domain: KAGVTQTPRYLIKTRGQQVTLSCSPISGHRSVSWYQQTPGQGLQFLFEYFSETQRNKGNFPGRFSGRQFSNSRSEMNVSTLELGDSALYLCASSLQLTGDEQYFGPGTRLTVT.

The V and J genes are TRBV15 and TRBJ2-2; perhaps TRBD2 as D (6 bases). V lost 8 bases, J lost 5 bases, and 18 bases lay in between. Germline CDR1 is LNHNV and CDR2 is YYDKDF (reference sequence). The CDR3 loop spans 15 amino acids. The CDR3 DNA is TGTGCCACCCAAAGCGGAGGGGAAGGTACCGGGGAGCTGTTTTTT. It yields the protein CATQSGGEGTGELFF.